Listed below are T cell receptor beta chains from one sample, sequenced in a study of cytomegalovirus exposure and HLA in healthy donors. Profiled with immunoSEQ multiplex PCR; TCRdb holds only in-frame clones, not every one. This sample has some 89,000 clones, with more than 80% found just once. The sequenced sample was PBMCs. The receptors here all came from a woman aged 25 to 39 in good health and CMV-seronegative. Both conserved end residues are part of each CDR3. A D gene is named only where the DNA matches it firmly. Clone size is not always given. Where it is, it says once, few, many or a class for expanded clones.

J gene	clone size	D gene	V gene	CDR3 length	CDR3 protein	CDR3 DNA
TRBJ2-7	.	.	TRBV6-1	13	CASLQGSSIEQYF	TGTGCCAGCCTGCAGGGTTCCTCCATCGAGCAGTACTTC
TRBJ2-1	.	.	TRBV18	14	CASSLNRGGNEQFF	TGTGCCAGCTCACTGAACAGGGGGGGCAATGAGCAGTTCTTC
TRBJ2-1	.	TRBD2	TRBV7-2	15	CASSWGSGRANEQFF	TGTGCCAGCAGCTGGGGGAGCGGGAGGGCCAATGAGCAGTTCTTC
TRBJ2-2	.	TRBD2	TRBV10-3	14	CAIKLAGGTGELFF	TGTGCCATCAAACTAGCGGGAGGGACCGGGGAGCTGTTTTTT
TRBJ2-5	.	TRBD2	TRBV4-3	16	CASSQGASGGQETQYF	TGCGCCAGCAGCCAAGGGGCTAGCGGGGGACAAGAGACCCAGTACTTC
TRBJ1-5	.	.	TRBV28	15	CASSLAGISNQPQHF	TGTGCCAGCAGTTTAGCGGGGATTAGCAATCAGCCCCAGCATTTT
TRBJ2-3	.	.	TRBV4-1	13	CASSLPGGGTQYF	TGCGCCAGCAGCCTACCCGGAGGTGGTACGCAGTATTTT
TRBJ1-5	.	TRBD1	TRBV19	15	CASTVGTVSNQPQHF	TGTGCCAGTACCGTTGGGACAGTAAGCAATCAGCCCCAGCATTTT
TRBJ2-1	.	TRBD2	TRBV5-1	15	CASSSSSGRNNEQFF	TGCGCCAGCAGCTCTTCTAGCGGGAGGAACAATGAGCAGTTCTTC
TRBJ2-7	.	.	TRBV28	12	CASSRRWGEQYF	TGTGCCAGCAGCCGTCGGTGGGGCGAGCAGTACTTC
TRBJ1-5	few	.	TRBV28	14	CASSLGRGNQPQHF	TGTGCCAGCAGTTTGGGCAGGGGCAATCAGCCCCAGCATTTT
TRBJ2-7	.	TRBD1	TRBV4-1	16	CASSPRLTGAPYEQYF	TGCGCCAGCAGCCCCCGCCTGACAGGGGCCCCCTACGAGCAGTACTTC
TRBJ1-4	.	.	TRBV21-1	16	CASSHELDSQNEKLFF	TGTGCCAGCAGTCACGAGCTGGACAGCCAAAATGAAAAACTGTTTTTT
TRBJ1-3	.	TRBD1	TRBV7-2	17	CASTIYMEDRSGNTIYF	TGTGCCAGCACCATATATATGGAGGACAGGAGTGGAAACACCATATATTTT
TRBJ1-2	once	.	TRBV5-6	13	CASILTGGHGYTF	TGTGCCAGCATTCTTACCGGGGGGCATGGCTACACCTTC
TRBJ1-1	.	TRBD1	TRBV6-5	14	CASRNRGWNTEAFF	TGTGCCAGCAGGAACAGGGGATGGAACACTGAAGCTTTCTTT
TRBJ2-7	.	TRBD1	TRBV28	15	CASRNPGTGLVGQYF	TGTGCCAGCAGAAACCCCGGGACAGGGCTTGTCGGGCAGTACTTC
TRBJ2-7	.	.	TRBV15	12	CATSREGYEQYF	TGTGCCACCAGCAGGGAGGGGTACGAGCAGTACTTC
TRBJ1-1	.	TRBD1	TRBV6-4	14	CASSHGQGHTEAFF	TGTGCCAGCAGCCACGGACAGGGGCACACTGAAGCTTTCTTT
TRBJ2-7	.	.	TRBV11-2	13	CASSPGRGSEQYF	TGTGCCAGCAGCCCCGGCAGGGGCAGCGAGCAGTACTTC
TRBJ2-1	.	.	TRBV14	17	CASSQDRRASQINEQFF	TGTGCCAGCAGCCAAGATCGGCGGGCCAGCCAGATAAATGAGCAGTTCTTC
TRBJ1-5	.	.	TRBV10-1	12	CANGGNNQPQHF	TGCGCCAATGGGGGGAACAATCAGCCCCAGCATTTT
TRBJ2-1	.	.	TRBV7-9	18	CSSSLDLGSGGPNNEQFF	TGTTCCAGCAGCTTAGACCTAGGTAGCGGAGGGCCTAACAATGAGCAGTTCTTC
TRBJ1-6	.	.	TRBV27	14	CASSSRGGLSPLHF	TGTGCCAGCAGTTCCAGGGGCGGCTTGTCACCCCTCCACTTT
TRBJ2-1	.	.	TRBV7-9	13	CASSLQNGNEQFF	TGTGCCAGCAGCTTGCAGAACGGGAATGAGCAGTTCTTC
TRBJ2-2	.	.	TRBV5-6	14	CASSLTANTGELFF	TGTGCCAGCAGCTTGACAGCGAACACCGGGGAGCTGTTTTTT
TRBJ2-1	.	TRBD2	TRBV4-1	16	CASSQASSGVYNEQFF	TGCGCCAGCAGCCAAGCCTCTAGCGGGGTCTACAATGAGCAGTTCTTC
TRBJ2-7	medium-sized	TRBD2	TRBV6-1	15	CASRNLAGASYEQYF	TGTGCCAGCAGGAATCTAGCGGGAGCCTCCTACGAGCAGTACTTC
TRBJ2-1	.	TRBD2	TRBV11-2	16	CASSFSGTSGYNEQFF	TGTGCCAGCAGCTTCTCCGGGACTAGCGGCTACAATGAGCAGTTCTTC
TRBJ2-2	.	.	TRBV18	13	CASSPTGTGELFF	TGTGCCAGCTCCCCGACAGGCACCGGGGAGCTGTTTTTT
TRBJ2-3	.	TRBD2	TRBV7-2	15	CASRFLAGPTDTQYF	TGTGCCAGCAGATTCCTAGCGGGACCCACAGATACGCAGTATTTT
TRBJ2-7	few	TRBD1	TRBV29-1	13	CSVRQGRIYEQYF	TGCAGCGTCAGACAGGGACGGATCTACGAGCAGTACTTC
TRBJ1-2	.	TRBD1	TRBV28	14	CASTFTGGVYGYTF	TGTGCCAGCACCTTTACAGGGGGCGTCTATGGCTACACCTTC
TRBJ2-7	.	.	TRBV5-1	13	CASSFSRDYEQYF	TGCGCCAGCAGCTTTAGCAGGGACTACGAGCAGTACTTC
TRBJ2-5	.	TRBD2	TRBV5-1	15	CASSRGLAGGETQYF	TGCGCCAGCAGCCGCGGACTAGCGGGAGGAGAGACCCAGTACTTC
TRBJ2-6	.	TRBD1	TRBV19	16	CASSTRTGSGANVLTF	TGTGCCAGTAGTACTAGGACAGGGTCTGGGGCCAACGTCCTGACTTTC
TRBJ2-1	.	.	TRBV21-1	15	CASSPRDRVHNEQFF	TGTGCCAGCAGCCCGAGGGACAGGGTTCACAATGAGCAGTTCTTC
TRBJ1-5	once	.	TRBV28	15	CASSLRFGSNQPQHF	TGTGCCAGCAGCCTCAGGTTTGGAAGCAATCAGCCCCAGCATTTT
TRBJ1-4	.	.	TRBV28	12	CASGGGGEKLFF	TGTGCCAGCGGCGGGGGGGGTGAAAAACTGTTTTTT
TRBJ1-2	.	TRBD1	TRBV28	16	CASSWDREGVPYGYTF	TGTGCCAGCAGTTGGGACAGGGAGGGAGTCCCCTATGGCTACACCTTC
TRBJ2-7	.	TRBD1	TRBV5-4	16	CASSRAVRDSIDEQYF	TGTGCCAGCAGCCGGGCCGTACGGGACAGCATCGACGAGCAGTACTTC
TRBJ1-2	.	.	TRBV6-5	13	CASKAQGNYGYTF	TGTGCCAGCAAGGCACAGGGTAACTATGGCTACACCTTC
TRBJ2-5	once	.	TRBV27	14	CASSFQDLQETQYF	TGTGCCAGCAGTTTCCAGGATCTCCAAGAGACCCAGTACTTC
TRBJ1-2	.	.	TRBV7-9	14	CSSSFKGRAGGYTF	TGTTCCAGCAGCTTCAAGGGGCGAGCGGGTGGCTACACCTTC
TRBJ2-1	.	TRBD2	TRBV10-3	18	CAISEFADGLAGVNEQFF	TGTGCCATCAGTGAGTTCGCGGATGGGCTAGCGGGAGTAAATGAGCAGTTCTTC
TRBJ1-1	.	.	TRBV11-2	13	CASTTGQGTEAFF	TGTGCCAGCACAACAGGGCAGGGGACTGAAGCTTTCTTT
TRBJ1-3	.	.	TRBV29-1	15	CSGTTGQGSGNTIYF	TGCAGCGGAACGACGGGACAAGGCTCTGGAAACACCATATATTTT
TRBJ1-1	.	TRBD1	TRBV19	18	CASSTPPDRGWLDTEAFF	TGTGCCAGTAGTACCCCCCCGGACAGGGGTTGGTTAGACACTGAAGCTTTCTTT
TRBJ2-3	.	.	TRBV28	14	CASLRGGSTDTQYF	TGTGCCTCCCTTAGGGGGGGTAGCACAGATACGCAGTATTTT
TRBJ2-7	once	.	TRBV7-9	14	CASSLEAGGSEQYF	TGTGCCAGCAGCTTAGAAGCCGGAGGGAGCGAGCAGTACTTC
TRBJ1-1	.	.	TRBV7-3	13	CASSPHEGTEAFF	TGTGCCAGCAGCCCCCACGAGGGCACTGAAGCTTTCTTT
TRBJ2-2	once	.	TRBV4-3	17	CASSQELGGMLGGELFF	TGCGCCAGCAGCCAAGAACTTGGCGGGATGTTAGGCGGGGAGCTGTTTTTT
TRBJ1-6	.	.	TRBV9	13	CASSPGTNSPLHF	TGTGCCAGCAGCCCCGGGACAAATTCACCCCTCCACTTT
TRBJ2-3	once	.	TRBV12-1	16	CASSVLRLRGTDTQYF	TGTGCCAGCAGCGTACTTCGTCTTCGCGGGACAGATACGCAGTATTTT
TRBJ2-3	.	TRBD1	TRBV9	15	CASSARQGLTDTQYF	TGTGCCAGCAGCGCCAGACAGGGGCTCACAGATACGCAGTATTTT
TRBJ1-5	.	TRBD1	TRBV15	17	CATSTRQGARGNQPQHF	TGTGCCACCAGCACCCGACAGGGGGCGAGGGGCAATCAGCCCCAGCATTTT
TRBJ2-6	.	TRBD1	TRBV14	16	CAIQRRTGSGANVLTF	TGTGCCATACAAAGAAGGACAGGGTCCGGGGCCAACGTCCTGACTTTC
TRBJ2-1	.	.	TRBV7-9	15	CASSSLGSTGNEQFF	TGTGCCAGCAGCTCCCTCGGGTCGACGGGCAATGAGCAGTTCTTC
TRBJ1-3	.	.	TRBV6-5	14	CASSYGGTGNTIYF	TGTGCCAGCAGTTACGGAGGGACTGGAAACACCATATATTTT